The rows below give T cell receptor beta chains drawn from one sample of a study of regulatory T cells in long-lasting Graves disease. TCRdb called the multiplex PCR reads again in MiXCR, with one record for every CDR3 protein. Of some 280,000 distinct CDR3 sequences in the sample, around a fifth were seen once. The source material was peripheral blood mononuclear cells (PBMCs), sampled when the disease was refractory, from a patient treated with antithyroid drugs. Source of these receptors: a female donor with Graves disease. Both conserved end residues are part of each CDR3. A D gene is named only where the DNA matches it firmly. Only part of the rows carry a size: once, few, many, or a class if the clone is expanded.

>-|-|15|TRBJ2-5|TRBV10-3
CAISESNTRGVTQYF
TGTGCCATCAGTGAGTCGAATACCAGGGGGGTGACCCAGTACTTC
>-|-|15|TRBJ1-4|TRBV28
CASSLWGIANEKLFF
TGTGCCAGCAGTTTATGGGGGATTGCTAATGAAAAACTGTTTTTT
>many|-|14|TRBJ2-7|TRBV9
CANSVDWRTYEQYF
TGTGCCAACAGCGTAGATTGGAGAACCTACGAGCAGTACTTC
>-|-|15|TRBJ1-1|TRBV4-3
CASSQDRLPNTEAFF
TGCGCCAGCAGCCAAGATCGCTTACCGAACACTGAAGCTTTCTTT
>-|-|16|TRBJ1-1|TRBV19
CASSTPTRGRRSEAFF
TGTGCCAGTAGTACCCCGACGCGGGGGCGCAGGTCTGAAGCTTTCTTT
>few|TRBD1|14|TRBJ2-7|TRBV11-2
CASSWTGPPYEQYF
TGTGCCAGCAGCTGGACAGGTCCGCCTTACGAGCAGTACTTC
>-|TRBD1|16|TRBJ1-3|TRBV7-2
CASSFTKGTVGNTIYF
TGTGCCAGCAGCTTTACGAAAGGGACAGTTGGAAACACCATATATTTT
>many|-|12|TRBJ1-4|TRBV20-1
CSARPSNEKLFF
TGCAGTGCTAGACCAAGTAATGAAAAACTGTTTTTT
>once|-|13|TRBJ1-5|TRBV20-1
CSADSTGGQPQHF
TGCAGTGCGGATTCGACAGGCGGTCAGCCCCAGCATTTT
>many|-|13|TRBJ1-2|TRBV27
CASSSSANYGYTF
TGTGCCAGCAGTTCCTCAGCTAACTATGGCTACACCTTC
>many|-|17|TRBJ2-5|TRBV7-9
CASSAWTGQKYQETQYF
TGTGCCAGCAGCGCATGGACGGGACAAAAATACCAAGAGACCCAGTACTTC
>-|-|13|TRBJ1-1|TRBV29-1
CSVVAQEGTEAFF
TGCAGCGTTGTAGCACAGGAGGGCACTGAAGCTTTCTTT
>few|TRBD2|15|TRBJ2-2|TRBV4-2
CASSQGLAGKGELFF
TGTGCCAGCAGCCAGGGACTAGCGGGAAAAGGGGAGCTGTTTTTT
>many|-|16|TRBJ1-2|TRBV28
CASSLSGGGWGYGYTF
TGTGCCAGCAGTTTAAGTGGGGGGGGCTGGGGATATGGCTACACCTTC
>-|-|13|TRBJ1-1|TRBV18
CASSPSYTAEAFF
TGTGCCAGCTCACCAAGTTATACGGCCGAAGCTTTCTTT
>-|-|16|TRBJ1-4|TRBV4-2
CASSQRRVATNEKLFF
TGTGCCAGCAGCCAAAGACGGGTTGCAACTAATGAAAAACTGTTTTTT
>-|TRBD2|17|TRBJ2-2|TRBV18
CASSPIHLAGNAGELFF
TGTGCCAGCTCACCAATACATCTAGCGGGAAACGCCGGGGAGCTGTTTTTT
>few|-|13|TRBJ1-1|TRBV6-1
CASRRGSHTEAFF
TGTGCCAGCAGGAGAGGGTCCCACACTGAAGCTTTCTTT
>-|TRBD1|14|TRBJ2-1|TRBV19
CASNRAGGGSEQFF
TGTGCCAGTAATAGGGCAGGGGGTGGAAGTGAGCAGTTCTTC
>-|-|15|TRBJ2-7|TRBV7-2
CASSRRQISSYEQYF
TGTGCCAGCAGCCGCCGACAGATCTCATCCTACGAGCAGTACTTC
>-|-|14|TRBJ2-5|TRBV7-2
CASSLVRVQETQYF
TGTGCCAGCAGCTTAGTCAGAGTCCAAGAGACCCAGTACTTC
>-|-|14|TRBJ1-1|TRBV3-1
CASSQEGINTEAFF
TGTGCCAGCAGCCAGGAGGGTATTAACACTGAAGCTTTCTTT
>many|-|11|TRBJ2-5|TRBV20-1
CSARRQETQYF
TGCAGTGCTAGGAGACAAGAGACCCAGTACTTC
>-|TRBD1|14|TRBJ1-5|TRBV24-1
CATSEGQLNQPQHF
TGTGCCACCAGTGAGGGACAGCTAAATCAGCCCCAGCATTTT
>-|-|18|TRBJ1-5|TRBV7-3
CASSLTQYRDASNQPQHF
TGTGCCAGCAGCTTAACGCAATACAGGGATGCTAGCAATCAGCCCCAGCATTTT
>few|-|13|TRBJ1-2|TRBV29-1
CSVELPEIYGYTF
TGCAGCGTTGAACTGCCGGAAATCTATGGCTACACCTTC
>-|-|15|TRBJ2-1|TRBV19
CASSWDVYSYNEQFF
TGTGCCAGTTCCTGGGACGTTTACTCATACAATGAGCAGTTCTTC
>many|-|12|TRBJ1-3|TRBV12-3/TRBV12-4
CASSSAGNTIYF
TGTGCCAGCAGTTCGGCCGGAAACACCATATATTTT